This TCR beta chain was recorded in a study of T-cell reconstitution after alpha-beta-depleted transplantation in children. General observations from the study: A year had passed since transplant, and T-cell counts and diversity by then came mostly from newly produced T cells.

Germline CDR1 and CDR2: KGHSH and LQKENI. Losses at the gene ends were 8 bases for V and 1 base for J; bases not matched to a gene: 1. The CDR3 runs to 14 residues. Preparing the TCRbeta library involved the use of unique molecular identifiers. TCRdb redid the calling of the PCR reads with MiXCR, one entry per CDR3 protein. The top ten hold roughly 2.2% of the sample, which has about 7,400 distinct CDR3 sequences, about 30% seen once. This clonotype has at least ten counts. Antigen unknown. The chain uses TRBV18 and TRBJ2-3, with 12 bases that match TRBD2. The sequenced sample was peripheral blood, obtained 60 days after TCRalphabeta/CD19-depleted stem cell transplant. The TCR was taken from a boy under three years old who had a stem cell transplant for SCID, so the T cells may come from the graft donor. CDR3 region: CASLAGGRTDTQYF. The DNA for the CDR3 is TGTGCCAGCCTAGCGGGGGGGCGCACAGATACGCAGTATTTT.